This T cell receptor (beta chain) was retrieved from a study of T cells in Graves' hyperthyroidism and ophthalmopathy. Researchers amplified the TCR beta CDR3 regions from RNA transcripts. The primer set for the first-round RT-PCR of the TCR CDR3 was HTBI. TCRdb used MiXCR to reprocess the multiplex PCR reads, holding one entry per CDR3 protein. Among about 350,000 distinct CDR3 sequences listed, roughly 18% were seen once. This clonotype was seen repeatedly, ten times or more. Trimming removed 6 bases from V and 7 bases from J, with 9 bases in between. This CDR3 region has 12 residues. The genes are TRBV12-3 or TRBV12-4 and TRBJ2-2; weak D call: TRBD2 (5 bases). This sequence originates from a woman aged 40 to 50 with Graves' ophthalmopathy. The sequenced material came from blood. The CDR3 DNA sequence: TGTGCCAGCAGCAACGGGGTCGGGGAGCTGTTTTTT. It is translated as CASSNGVGELFF.